The 18 T cell receptor beta chains below were found in one sample sequenced in a study of shared clonotypes between healthy human individuals. TCRdb's copy holds only in-frame clones and misses some; the assay was immunoSEQ multiplex PCR. The sample contains roughly 700,000 clones, less than 95% of which appear only once. The sample was memory CD8+ T cells from PBMCs. Subset given: CD45RO+ cells pooled with CCR7-negative TemRA cells. These receptors originate from a man younger than 30 in good health. Some clones in this sample may be carry-over from other donors' samples.

The chain has TRBV28 and TRBJ2-3; 8 nucleotides align to TRBD2. The CDR3 totals 16 residues. Trimming cost V 6 bases and J 0 bases; bases outside gene matches: 8. Germline assignment: CDR1 MDHEN and CDR2 SYDVKM. CDR3 DNA sequence: TGTGCCAGCAGCAATGGACTAGCTCAAAGCACAGATACGCAGTATTTT. Protein sequence: CASSNGLAQSTDTQYF.

The chain employs TRBV27 and TRBJ2-3; 9 bases are shared with TRBD1. This CDR3 has 14 residues. V lost 5 bases, J lost 4 bases, and 4 bases stayed unmatched. CDR1 MNHEY and CDR2 SMNVEV come from the germline V gene (reference sequence). In DNA, the CDR3 is TGTGCCAGCAGTCACACAGGGGGCGCAGATACGCAGTATTTT. Protein: CASSHTGGADTQYF.

The genes are TRBV11-3 and TRBJ1-6; D might be TRBD1 (6 bases). Trimming stripped 4 bases from V and 14 bases from J, with 12 bases between. Germline CDR1 SGHNT, CDR2 YENEEA. CDR3 length: 12 residues. CDR3 protein: CASSSDRVTLHF. CDR3 DNA sequence: TGTGCCAGCAGCTCGGACAGAGTAACCCTCCACTTT.

This chain connects TRBV27 to TRBJ2-3; either TRBD1 or TRBD2 may fit D (6 bases each). The V and J ends lost 7 bases and 8 bases respectively, with 19 bases between them. The germline V gene encodes CDR1 MNHEY and CDR2 SMNVEV (reference sequence). This CDR3 has 14 residues. The CDR3 DNA is TGTGCCAGCACCACGGGGACTCGAGGGGGTACGCAGTATTTT. It translates to CASTTGTRGGTQYF.

V usage is TRBV5-1 and J usage is TRBJ2-1; TRBD2 agrees at 8 bases. Germline lookup yields CDR1 SGHRS and CDR2 YFSETQ. This CDR3 spans 14 amino acids. The ends lost 2 bases at V and 8 bases at J; junction bases unmatched: 6. CDR3 amino acids: CASSLYREGDEQFF. CDR3 coding DNA: TGCGCCAGCAGCTTATATCGGGAGGGGGATGAGCAGTTCTTC.

With respect to this clone: The conserved closing phenylalanine or tryptophan is absent in this CDR3, likely reflecting a read error. The rearrangement links TRBV30 to TRBJ2-2; D gene unclear. V was cut by 0 bases and J by 5 bases, with 7 bases left in between. Germline-derived CDR1 and CDR2 are GTSNPN and SVGIG (reference sequence). The CDR3 length is 13 residues. CDR3 in DNA: TGTGCCTGGAGTGTTTGGGGTACCGGGGAGCTGTTTCTT. Translated: CAWSVWGTGELFL.

The genes are TRBV28 and TRBJ2-7; TRBD1 aligns across 7 bases. Per the germline V gene, CDR1 is MDHEN and CDR2 is SYDVKM. The length of the CDR3 is 16 residues. V shed 4 bases, J shed 2 bases, and the junction held 11 bases outside the gene matches. DNA of the CDR3: TGTGCCAGCAGTTCCCGGGACAGAGCCTCTCCCTACGAGCAGTACTTC. It encodes CASSSRDRASPYEQYF. Complete variable domain (other parts from reference TRBV28 and TRBJ2-7): DVKVTQSSRYLVKRTGEKVFLECVQDMDHENMFWYRQDPGLGLRLIYFSYDVKMKEKGDIPEGYSVSREKKERFSLILESASTNQTSMYLCASSSRDRASPYEQYFGPGTRLTVT.

The chain joins TRBV7-9 to TRBJ2-7, with unresolved D. Trimming took 2 bases from V and 6 from J, leaving 8 bases between them. Germline CDR1 reads SEHNR; CDR2 reads FQNEAQ (reference sequence). The CDR3 spans 12 residues. The CDR3: CASSLSESEQYF. The CDR3 DNA reads TGTGCCAGCAGCTTATCGGAATCCGAGCAGTACTTC.

This clone occurred once. J is TRBJ1-5 and V is TRBV27; no firm D call. From germline, CDR1 is MNHEY and CDR2 SMNVEV (reference sequence). The ends were cut back, 2 bases at V and 3 bases at J, with 8 bases in the middle. This CDR3 is built from 14 residues. As DNA, the CDR3 is TGTGCCAGCAGTTTAGTGGGGTACAATCAGCCCCAGCATTTT. This translates into CASSLVGYNQPQHF.

The V gene is TRBV19, the J gene TRBJ2-7, with TRBD1 identical over 8 bases. The CDR3 contains 15 residues. Germline V gene data show CDR1 as LNHDA and CDR2 as SQIVND (reference sequence). V was pared by 5 bases and J by 6 bases, with 12 bases of the junction left unmatched. CDR3 residues: CASSVFGQGRGEQYF. CDR3 bases: TGTGCCAGTAGTGTCTTCGGACAGGGCCGAGGCGAGCAGTACTTC.

V is TRBV6-1 and J is TRBJ2-7; 7 bases are a match to TRBD1. This CDR3 is built from 15 residues. The V segment lost 6 bases and the J segment 0 bases; nucleotides outside the gene matches: 8. Germline V gene data show CDR1 as MNHNS and CDR2 as SASEGT. The CDR3 loop reads CASRPDRAPSYEQYF. In DNA form, the CDR3 reads TGTGCCAGCAGACCCGACAGGGCCCCCTCCTACGAGCAGTACTTC.

The chain uses TRBV6-1 and TRBJ2-5; D unresolved. The end of the DNA is better explained by TRBJ2-7, so the J call may be wrong. Germline assignment: CDR1 MNHNS and CDR2 SASEGT. This CDR3 contains 13 residues. The CDR3 here is CASSPAQTYEQYF. CDR3 coding DNA: TGTGCCAGCAGTCCTGCACAGACCTACGAGCAGTACTTC.

The CDR3 DNA reads as TGTGCCAGCAGCCCGAACAGGGCTGTCGAGCAGTACTTC. Its translation is CASSPNRAVEQYF. The chain links TRBV11-2 to TRBJ2-7, with D possibly matching TRBD1 (6 bases). V was shortened by 5 bases and J by 6 bases, with 14 bases between the two germline ends. The germline CDR1 and CDR2 sequences are SGHAT and FQNNGV. The CDR3 extends over 13 amino acids.

This chain uses TRBV7-3 with TRBJ2-7; 13 nucleotides match TRBD2. Per the germline V gene, CDR1 is SGHTA and CDR2 is FQGTGA. V trimming: 2 bases; J trimming: 2 bases; junction bases outside the gene matches: 6. The CDR3 spans 17 residues. Here the CDR3 DNA reads TGTGCCAGCAGCTTAGCGCTGACTAGCGGGAGGCCCTACGAGCAGTACTTC. This translates into CASSLALTSGRPYEQYF.

The V call is TRBV28, the J call TRBJ2-2, with TRBD2 matching over 8 bases. This CDR3 spans 15 amino acids. Losses at the gene ends were 7 bases for V and 7 bases for J; bases not matched to a gene: 11. CDR1 is MDHEN and CDR2 is SYDVKM in the germline V gene. CDR3 DNA sequence: TGTGCCAGCATCCCGGGACTAGGAGGGGTCGGGGAGCTGTTTTTT. Translation gives CASIPGLGGVGELFF. The entire variable domain, with the rest obtained from reference TRBV28 and TRBJ2-2, is as follows: DVKVTQSSRYLVKRTGEKVFLECVQDMDHENMFWYRQDPGLGLRLIYFSYDVKMKEKGDIPEGYSVSREKKERFSLILESASTNQTSMYLCASIPGLGGVGELFFGEGSRLTVL.

The chain combines TRBV6-7 with TRBJ1-2, with 10 nucleotides matching TRBD1. TRBV6-7 belongs to the ORF category, with a function that is uncertain. Trimming at V came to 2 bases and at J to 7 bases, leaving 7 bases not matched to a gene. The CDR3 consists of 15 residues. CDR3 sequence reads: CASSYQRDRGFGYTF. In nucleotides, the CDR3 is TGTGCCAGCAGTTACCAGCGGGACAGGGGTTTTGGCTACACCTTC.

This clone has a single count. The V and J genes are TRBV27 and TRBJ2-1; 16 bases are a match to TRBD2. V trimming: 1 base; J trimming: 1 base; junction bases outside the gene matches: 13. The length of the CDR3 is 22 residues. Germline V lookup: CDR1 MNHEY, CDR2 SMNVEV (reference sequence). In DNA, the CDR3 is TGTGCCAGCAGTTTATTGGGTTGGGCGGGACTAGCGGGGGGGGAGTCCTACAATGAGCAGTTCTTC. It translates to CASSLLGWAGLAGGESYNEQFF.

This chain uses TRBV30 with TRBJ2-7; 8 bases fit TRBD1. The CDR3 is 14 residues long. CDR1 is GTSNPN, CDR2 SVGIG, per germline (reference sequence). V shed 2 bases and J 3 bases; nucleotides not matched to a gene: 6. The CDR3 is CAWSQGAPHYEQYF. CDR3 sequence (DNA): TGTGCCTGGAGTCAGGGGGCCCCCCACTACGAGCAGTACTTC.